This paragraph covers one T cell receptor (beta chain) sequence. These data belong to a study of blood T cell repertoires in COVID-19. Authors' data handling: The assay estimated nucleated cells by amplifying reference gene primers. Produced via immunoSEQ multiplex PCR; TCRdb's table is partial and in-frame only. V and J calls and clone size are as listed in that table; D and trimming were resolved from the DNA. The sample has some 150,000 clones, roughly four fifths seen once; the top ten hold 3% to 5%. The length of the CDR3 is 14 residues. CDR1 is PRHDT, CDR2 FYEKMQ, per germline (reference sequence). Trimming took 5 bases from V and 1 from J; bases not matched to a gene: 2.

The origin of this receptor is a woman aged 60-75 years with acute or convalescent COVID-19. V is TRBV13 and J is TRBJ2-1, with 7 positions matching TRBD1. The sequenced sample consisted of peripheral blood. DNA for the CDR3: TGTGCCAGCAGCCCGGACAGGTCCTACAATGAGCAGTTCTTC. It encodes CASSPDRSYNEQFF. Together with reference TRBV13 and TRBJ2-1, the CDR3 gives the full variable domain: AAGVIQSPRHLIKEKRETATLKCYPIPRHDTVYWYQQGPGQDPQFLISFYEKMQSDKGSIPDRFSAQQFSDYHSELNMSSLELGDSALYFCASSPDRSYNEQFFGPGTRLTVL.